The source of this TCR beta chain is a study of blood T cell repertoires in COVID-19. On the study more broadly: The samples span acute and convalescent COVID-19 from the United States, Italy and Spain. Sample material is recorded as cDNA or gDNA derived from T cells, B-cell-depleted T cells, or PBMCs.

Seattle researchers signed up patients amid active infection and tracked them longitudinally. In the authors' methods: Estimation of nucleated cell counts was performed using reference gene primer amplification. Data came from immunoSEQ multiplex PCR; TCRdb stores just in-frame clones and leaves some out. That table furnishes V, J and clone size, whereas the DNA furnished D and trimming. The data hold more than 250,000 clones, with more than 70% observed a single time. The CDR3 loop spans 14 amino acids. Germline V gene lookup returns CDR1 MNHEY and CDR2 SVGAGI. With 5 bases removed from V and 4 bases from J, the gap between germline ends came to 14 bases.

The receptor comes from a woman aged 25 to 39 with COVID-19, enrolled during active disease. J is TRBJ1-2 and V is TRBV6-5; D may be TRBD1 (6 bases). Source material: peripheral blood. CDR3 protein: CASSPQTGPYGYTF. Here the CDR3 DNA reads TGTGCCAGCAGTCCCCAGACAGGCCCCTATGGCTACACCTTC.